A single sample gave rise to the 20 T cell receptor beta chains below, sequenced in a study of T cell changes during pregnancy in multiple sclerosis. Here immunoSEQ multiplex PCR was the method, and the copy in TCRdb shows in-frame clones only, minus some. The data show roughly 110,000 clones, with about 94% seen just once and approximately 1.4% held by the top ten. Source: peripheral blood, taken in the third trimester of pregnancy. The receptors derive from a female donor with multiple sclerosis, enrolled in a pregnancy study.

The chain recombines TRBV30 with TRBJ1-1; unclear D gene. This CDR3 has 12 residues. V lost 2 bases, J lost 4 bases, and 8 bases lay in between. Germline CDR1 GTSNPN, CDR2 SVGIG (reference sequence). The CDR3 loop reads CAWSQAATEAFF. CDR3 nucleotides: TGTGCCTGGAGTCAGGCAGCCACTGAAGCTTTCTTT.

J is TRBJ2-2 and V is TRBV5-1; TRBD1 matches 9 bases. This CDR3 has 15 amino acids. Per germline, CDR1 SGHRS and CDR2 YFSETQ. V shed 3 bases and J 3 bases; nucleotides not matched to a gene: 3. CDR3 coding DNA: TGCGCCAGCAGCTCCCGGGACAGGGACACCGGGGAGCTGTTTTTT. Amino acids: CASSSRDRDTGELFF.

The chain couples TRBV5-1 to TRBJ1-3; D possibly corresponds to TRBD1 (6 bases). The CDR3 runs 14 residues. The germline V gene encodes CDR1 SGHRS and CDR2 YFSETQ. The V end was cut by 7 bases, the J end by 7 bases, with 18 bases between. CDR3 sequence reads: CASWDGGPRNTIYF. In nucleotides, the CDR3 is TGCGCCAGCTGGGATGGGGGCCCGAGGAACACCATATATTTT.

V usage is TRBV5-1 and J usage is TRBJ1-3; 7 bases are shared with TRBD1. The CDR3 is 15 residues long. The V and J ends lost 4 bases and 3 bases, in that order; junction bases with no gene match: 7. CDR1 is SGHRS and CDR2 is YFSETQ in the germline V gene. CDR3 residues: CASSRDRESGNTIYF. The CDR3 DNA reads as TGCGCCAGCAGCCGTGACAGGGAGAGTGGAAACACCATATATTTT. The complete variable domain, with remaining parts taken from reference TRBV5-1 and TRBJ1-3, reads KAGVTQTPRYLIKTRGQQVTLSCSPISGHRSVSWYQQTPGQGLQFLFEYFSETQRNKGNFPGRFSGRQFSNSRSEMNVSTLELGDSALYLCASSRDRESGNTIYFGEGSWLTVV.

The chain is built from TRBV9 and TRBJ2-5; D possibly corresponds to TRBD2 (6 bases). Between the trimmed V and J ends, which lost 3 bases and 5 bases, there was a span of 17 bases. The germline gives CDR1 SGDLS, CDR2 YYNGEE. The CDR3 is 15 residues long. CDR3 sequence reads: CASSAVAGSVETQYF. Written as DNA, the CDR3 is TGTGCCAGCAGCGCCGTTGCCGGGAGCGTGGAGACCCAGTACTTC.

This chain joins TRBV2 and TRBJ1-6; D is undetermined. The germline V gene encodes CDR1 SNHLY and CDR2 FYNNEI. The V end was cut by 5 bases, the J end by 5 bases, with 13 bases between. This CDR3 contains 15 residues. The CDR3 nucleotides read TGTGCCAGCAGTCGTCAGGAGGTCGATAATTCACCCCTCCACTTT. Translating it yields CASSRQEVDNSPLHF.

In this sample, this clone turned up a few times. This rearrangement joins TRBV2 to TRBJ1-3; D possibly corresponds to TRBD1 (6 bases). The CDR3 is 15 residues long. Germline V CDR1 and CDR2: SNHLY, FYNNEI. Trimming left V 5 bases short and J 4 bases short, with 15 bases between. DNA of the CDR3: TGTGCCAGCAGTCAAGAACAGGGTATCGGAAACACCATATATTTT. Protein product: CASSQEQGIGNTIYF.

The chain employs TRBV10-3 and TRBJ1-1, with TRBD1 matching over 8 bases. Trimming took 7 bases from V and 10 from J; bases not matched to a gene: 8. There are 12 residues in the CDR3. Germline CDR1 reads ENHRY; CDR2 reads SYGVKD. The CDR3 nucleotides are TGTGCCATCACAGAGCCAGGACAGGGAGCTTTCTTT. Its translation: CAITEPGQGAFF.

The table lists this clone with a count of one. The rearrangement joins TRBV28 to TRBJ1-4; 10 nucleotides agree with TRBD1. CDR3 length: 15 residues. J gave up 4 bases and V 8 bases, and 7 bases lay outside the gene matches. The V gene's germline CDR1 is MDHEN and CDR2 SYDVKM. The CDR3 is CASPTGGCYNEKLFF. CDR3 DNA sequence: TGTGCCAGCCCGACAGGGGGCTGTTATAATGAAAAACTGTTTTTT.

In nucleotides, the CDR3 is TGTGCCAGCAGTTACGGACAGTTCTACGAGCAGTACTTC. Translating it yields CASSYGQFYEQYF. This chain links TRBV6-6 with TRBJ2-7; D might be TRBD1 (6 bases). CDR1 and CDR2 (germline): MNHNY, SVGAGI (reference sequence). The CDR3 covers 13 residues. The V end lost 2 bases, the J end lost 3 bases, and 8 bases lay between the germline ends.

The genes are TRBV19 and TRBJ1-6; 7 nucleotides align to TRBD1. V shed 5 bases and J 8 bases; nucleotides not matched to a gene: 6. Germline CDR1 is LNHDA and CDR2 is SQIVND (reference sequence). This CDR3 region has 14 residues. For the CDR3, the DNA is TGTGCCAGTAGTTACCGGGACAGAGATTCACCCCTCCACTTT. This gives the protein CASSYRDRDSPLHF.

This chain links TRBV13 with TRBJ2-2; no firm D call. CDR1 and CDR2 from the germline V gene are PRHDT and FYEKMQ (reference sequence). The V and J ends lost 1 base and 4 bases respectively, with 7 bases between them. The CDR3 is 14 residues long. CDR3 amino acids: CASSLVRSTGELFF. The CDR3 DNA reads as TGTGCCAGCAGCTTAGTGCGGAGCACCGGGGAGCTGTTTTTT.

This chain links TRBV5-1 with TRBJ1-1, with D perhaps matching TRBD1 (5 bases). CDR1 and CDR2 from the germline V gene are SGHRS and YFSETQ. V was cut by 0 bases and J by 3 bases, with 15 bases left in between. This CDR3 region has 16 residues. In DNA, the CDR3 is TGCGCCAGCAGCTTGGGTCTTAGGGGTGGAGACACTGAAGCTTTCTTT. The encoded protein is CASSLGLRGGDTEAFF. Complete variable domain (other parts from reference TRBV5-1 and TRBJ1-1): KAGVTQTPRYLIKTRGQQVTLSCSPISGHRSVSWYQQTPGQGLQFLFEYFSETQRNKGNFPGRFSGRQFSNSRSEMNVSTLELGDSALYLCASSLGLRGGDTEAFFGQGTRLTVV.

Details on this clone: The sample has other DNA sequences that encode this CDR3 too. The V gene is TRBV29-1, the J gene TRBJ2-7; D remains unclear. Germline V gene lookup returns CDR1 SQVTM and CDR2 ANQGSEA. The CDR3 has 12 amino acids. Trimming pared 0 bases from V and 0 bases from J, leaving 3 bases between. Written as DNA, the CDR3 is TGCAGCGTTGAAGACAGCTCCTACGAGCAGTACTTC. Translation: CSVEDSSYEQYF.

The CDR3 sequence: CAISESRGSNQPQHF. CDR3 DNA: TGTGCCATCAGTGAGTCGCGGGGTAGCAATCAGCCCCAGCATTTT. The chain uses TRBV10-3 and TRBJ1-5; no clear D gene. CDR1 is ENHRY, CDR2 SYGVKD, per germline. Trimming left V 0 bases short and J 0 bases short, with 6 bases between. The CDR3 covers 15 residues.

The genes are TRBV2 and TRBJ2-1, with TRBD2 identical over 13 bases. The germline CDR1 and CDR2 sequences are SNHLY and FYNNEI. This CDR3 region has 20 residues. The V and J ends lost 6 bases and 1 base, in that order; junction bases with no gene match: 15. Here the CDR3 reads CASSLGPTSGRAFSYNEQFF. The CDR3 DNA sequence: TGTGCCAGCAGCCTAGGACCCACTAGCGGGAGGGCCTTTTCCTACAATGAGCAGTTCTTC.

The chain links TRBV27 to TRBJ2-6; D is possibly TRBD1 (5 bases). This CDR3 is built from 14 residues. Trimming removed 6 bases at V and 0 bases at J, with 6 bases between. Germline CDR1 reads MNHEY; CDR2 reads SMNVEV (reference sequence). This CDR3 is CASRGVSGANVLTF. In DNA form, the CDR3 reads TGTGCCAGCAGAGGGGTCTCTGGGGCCAACGTCCTGACTTTC.

CDR3 residues: CASSPWGQDLDTQYF. The CDR3 DNA follows: TGTGCCAGCTCACCTTGGGGACAGGATCTAGATACGCAGTATTTT. The chain carries TRBV18 and TRBJ2-3; 8 nucleotides line up with TRBD1. Germline assignment: CDR1 KGHSH and CDR2 LQKENI. The CDR3 has 15 amino acids. V dropped 3 bases and J dropped 5; count of bases not matched to a gene: 7.

There are a few counts of this clone. The CDR3 reads CASRQSGNTEAFF. CDR3 in DNA: TGCGCCAGCAGGCAATCGGGAAACACTGAAGCTTTCTTT. The J gene is TRBJ1-1, the V gene TRBV10-1; D gene uncertain. CDR1 and CDR2 (germline): WNHNN, SYGVQD (reference sequence). The CDR3 runs 13 residues. Trimming left V 6 bases short and J 2 bases short, with 10 bases between.

As to this clone: The sample holds other DNA sequences that translate to the same CDR3. The J gene is TRBJ1-2, the V gene TRBV5-1; 8 bases are shared with TRBD1. From germline, CDR1 is SGHRS and CDR2 YFSETQ. This CDR3 region has 13 residues. J gave up 6 bases and V 0 bases, and 1 base lay outside the gene matches. CDR3 residues: CASSLAGGNGYTF. The CDR3 DNA is TGCGCCAGCAGCTTGGCAGGGGGCAATGGCTACACCTTC.